The 26 T cell receptor beta chains in this list originate from one sample, sequenced in a study of T cells in Graves' hyperthyroidism and ophthalmopathy. Amplification of TCR beta CDR3 regions used RNA as the template. TCR CDR3 regions were first amplified by RT-PCR with HTBI primers. TCRdb re-called the multiplex PCR reads with MiXCR, one entry per CDR3 protein. Of 500,000 to 650,000 distinct CDR3 sequences in the sample, roughly 14% were seen once. The sample was blood. These receptors were collected from a woman between 45 and 65 years old with Graves' ophthalmopathy.

This clonotype was seen ten or more times. V is TRBV7-9 and J is TRBJ2-1; TRBD2 matches at 12 bases. V was clipped by 1 base and J by 7 bases; unmatched bases: 11. From germline, CDR1 is SEHNR and CDR2 FQNEAQ (reference sequence). The CDR3 runs 18 residues. The CDR3 here is CASSLVPRLAGVGNEQFF. Written as DNA, the CDR3 is TGTGCCAGCAGCTTAGTTCCCCGACTAGCGGGAGTGGGTAATGAGCAGTTCTTC.

This chain connects TRBV4-3 to TRBJ2-1, with a weak D call TRBD2 (6 bases). Germline V gives CDR1 LGHNA, CDR2 YSLEER. The CDR3 spans 16 residues. V lost 0 bases, J lost 0 bases, and 9 bases lay in between. CDR3 sequence: CASSQDSGTSYNEQFF. The CDR3 DNA reads TGCGCCAGCAGCCAAGATAGCGGAACCTCCTACAATGAGCAGTTCTTC.

The rearrangement joins TRBV27 to TRBJ1-6; D may be TRBD1 (5 bases). The CDR3 length is 15 residues. Trimming took off 6 bases at V and 6 bases at J, with 15 bases between the two ends. The germline CDR1 and CDR2 sequences are MNHEY and SMNVEV (reference sequence). The CDR3 DNA sequence: TGTGCCAGCAGCTTACAACAGGACCCTAATTCACCCCTCCACTTT. This sequence encodes CASSLQQDPNSPLHF.

This clonotype has a count of ten or more. V and J are TRBV30 and TRBJ2-7; D gene unclear. Looked up from germline, CDR1 is GTSNPN and CDR2 is SVGIG (reference sequence). This CDR3 has 12 residues. With 3 bases removed from V and 4 bases from J, the gap between germline ends came to 10 bases. The CDR3 loop is CAWSPGLYEQYF. The DNA for the CDR3 is TGTGCCTGGAGCCCGGGCCTTTACGAGCAGTACTTC.

This clonotype was found a few times. The CDR3 loop is CASRRGPETQYF. For the CDR3, the DNA is TGTGCCAGCCGCAGGGGGCCGGAGACCCAGTACTTC. The chain joins TRBV6-2 or TRBV6-3 to TRBJ2-5, with 8 bases matching TRBD1. V lost 8 bases, J lost 5 bases, and 4 bases stayed unmatched. CDR1 and CDR2 from the germline V gene are MNHEY and SVGEGT. This CDR3 is built from 12 residues.

The sample holds many counts of this clonotype. V gene TRBV10-3 combines with J gene TRBJ2-5; D gene unclear. The germline V gene encodes CDR1 ENHRY and CDR2 SYGVKD. Trimming took 2 bases from V and 2 from J, leaving 6 bases between them. The CDR3 sequence is 13 residues long. The CDR3 coding sequence is TGTGCCATCAGTGAGATTGTTCAAGAGACCCAGTACTTC. Its translation: CAISEIVQETQYF.

V and J are TRBV7-8 and TRBJ1-1; D ambiguous. CDR3 length equals 15 residues. CDR1 and CDR2 (germline): SGHVS, FQNEAQ. V lost 5 bases to trimming and J lost 1 base, with 14 bases between them. This chain's CDR3 is CASSLRVGPNTEAFF. As DNA, the CDR3 is TGTGCCAGCAGCCTCCGCGTAGGACCGAACACTGAAGCTTTCTTT.

The chain uses TRBV27 and TRBJ2-2; 12 positions agree with TRBD2. V lost 2 bases and J lost 5; bases outside the gene matches: 9. The CDR3 loop spans 18 amino acids. From germline, CDR1 is MNHEY and CDR2 SMNVEV (reference sequence). CDR3 loop: CASSLSASGRARTGELFF. The CDR3 DNA reads TGTGCCAGCAGTTTAAGCGCTAGCGGGAGGGCCAGAACCGGGGAGCTGTTTTTT.

To note about this clonotype: At one of its ends the junction is not consistent with the germline gene, which may arise from a read error. V and J are TRBV28 and TRBJ2-1, with 9 bases matching TRBD1. Germline-derived CDR1 and CDR2 are MDHEN and SYDVKM. This CDR3 comprises 14 residues. The CDR3 bases are TGTGCCAGCAGTTCGCCCGGGACAGGGATCGAGCTGTTCTTC. It specifies CASSSPGTGIELFF.

This clonotype was recorded many times. V and J are TRBV7-9 and TRBJ2-1, with D unclear. Trimming shortened V by 3 bases and J by 6 bases, and 9 bases separated the two germline ends. Germline values: CDR1 SEHNR, CDR2 FQNEAQ (reference sequence). There are 13 residues in the CDR3. The CDR3 region is CASSLLYGNEQFF. As DNA, the CDR3 is TGTGCCAGCAGCTTGCTATATGGCAATGAGCAGTTCTTC. Drawing the rest from reference TRBV7-9 and TRBJ2-1, the complete variable domain is DTGVSQNPRHKITKRGQNVTFRCDPISEHNRLYWYRQTLGQGPEFLTYFQNEAQLEKSRLLSDRFSAERPKGSFSTLEIQRTEQGDSAMYLCASSLLYGNEQFFGPGTRLTVL.

This clonotype was picked up many times. The J gene is TRBJ1-5, the V gene TRBV28, with a tentative D call TRBD1 (6 bases). The CDR3 loop spans 13 amino acids. In germline, CDR1 is MDHEN, CDR2 SYDVKM. V shed 1 base and J shed 10 bases, with 11 bases lying between them. CDR3 sequence reads: CASSLSGGHPQHF. The CDR3 DNA reads as TGTGCCAGCAGTTTATCCGGGGGGCACCCCCAGCATTTT.

This clonotype occurred a few times. The CDR3 nucleotides are TGTGCCACCAGTGGCCGGGACACGGATGGCTACACCTTC. It is translated as CATSGRDTDGYTF. The chain couples TRBV24-1 to TRBJ1-2; TRBD1 might be the D (6 bases). Germline V gene sequence: CDR1 KGHDR, CDR2 SFDVKD. The CDR3 has 13 amino acids. Trimming removed 5 bases from V and 6 bases from J, with 12 bases in between.

This clonotype was observed many times. The V and J genes are TRBV5-1 and TRBJ1-4; no definite D call. Germline lookup yields CDR1 SGHRS and CDR2 YFSETQ. This CDR3 is 16 amino acids long. The V end lost 4 bases, the J end lost 1 base, and 14 bases lay between the germline ends. CDR3 coding DNA: TGCGCCAGCAGCACCACCTCACCGGGAACTAATGAAAAACTGTTTTTT. Translation gives CASSTTSPGTNEKLFF. Variable domain in full (rest from reference TRBV5-1 and TRBJ1-4): KAGVTQTPRYLIKTRGQQVTLSCSPISGHRSVSWYQQTPGQGLQFLFEYFSETQRNKGNFPGRFSGRQFSNSRSEMNVSTLELGDSALYLCASSTTSPGTNEKLFFGSGTQLSVL.

This clonotype was seen ten or more times. The CDR3 DNA is TGTGCCAGCAGCTTAGTGGGACAAGGGAACTATGGCTACACCTTC. Protein: CASSLVGQGNYGYTF. V and J are TRBV7-9 and TRBJ1-2, with D tentatively TRBD1 (6 bases). The CDR3 extends over 15 amino acids. Germline CDR1 and CDR2: SEHNR and FQNEAQ (reference sequence). Trimming stripped 1 base from V and 2 bases from J, with 11 bases between. Together with reference TRBV7-9 and TRBJ1-2, the CDR3 gives the full variable domain: DTGVSQNPRHKITKRGQNVTFRCDPISEHNRLYWYRQTLGQGPEFLTYFQNEAQLEKSRLLSDRFSAERPKGSFSTLEIQRTEQGDSAMYLCASSLVGQGNYGYTFGSGTRLTVV.

This chain uses TRBV24-1 with TRBJ2-6; TRBD1 agrees at 10 bases. The CDR3 loop spans 17 amino acids. The V gene end was trimmed by 4 bases and the J gene end by 3 bases; junction bases not matched to a gene: 5. In germline, CDR1 is KGHDR, CDR2 SFDVKD. Written as DNA, the CDR3 is TGTGCCACCAGTGACCCCGGGACAGGGGATGGGGCCAACGTCCTGACTTTC. The encoded protein is CATSDPGTGDGANVLTF.

This clonotype appeared many times. This sequence joins TRBV28 and TRBJ2-3; D is ambiguous. The V and J ends lost 3 bases and 1 base respectively, with 8 bases between them. The CDR3 covers 14 residues. Germline V gives CDR1 MDHEN, CDR2 SYDVKM. The CDR3 sequence is CASSFKSGTDTQYF. DNA for the CDR3: TGTGCCAGCAGTTTTAAGTCGGGCACAGATACGCAGTATTTT. Filled out from reference TRBV28 and TRBJ2-3, the complete variable domain reads DVKVTQSSRYLVKRTGEKVFLECVQDMDHENMFWYRQDPGLGLRLIYFSYDVKMKEKGDIPEGYSVSREKKERFSLILESASTNQTSMYLCASSFKSGTDTQYFGPGTRLTVL.

This clonotype was observed at least ten times. The rearrangement links TRBV6-6 to TRBJ2-5; unclear D gene. Germline V CDR1 and CDR2: MNHNY, SVGAGI (reference sequence). The CDR3 length is 17 residues. Trimming took 0 bases from V and 5 from J, leaving 19 bases between them. The CDR3 DNA reads TGTGCCAGCAGTTACTCGAAGCTCGTGCGGTACGGGGAGACCCAGTACTTC. Amino acid sequence: CASSYSKLVRYGETQYF.

This clonotype was recorded at least ten times. The chain combines TRBV11-2 with TRBJ1-5, with 8 bases lining up with TRBD1. The junction had 7 bases not matched to a gene; V was cut back by 1 base and J by 5 bases. This CDR3 has 16 amino acids. Germline V gives CDR1 SGHAT, CDR2 FQNNGV. The CDR3 DNA follows: TGTGCCAGCAGCTTAGTCACAGGGGGTATAGATCAGCCCCAGCATTTT. Amino acids: CASSLVTGGIDQPQHF.

This clonotype was seen a handful of times. The J gene is TRBJ2-2, the V gene TRBV6-1; weak D call: TRBD1 (6 bases). Trimming took off 5 bases at V and 4 bases at J, with 14 bases between the two ends. CDR3 size: 15 residues. Germline-derived CDR1 and CDR2 are MNHNS and SASEGT. CDR3 sequence (DNA): TGTGCCAGCAGTTTTTTAGACAGGAGCACCGGGGAGCTGTTTTTT. Translating gives CASSFLDRSTGELFF.

At least ten counts were recorded for this clonotype. V usage is TRBV9 and J usage is TRBJ2-7; 11 bases agree with TRBD2. V was pared by 3 bases and J by 6 bases, with 5 bases of the junction left unmatched. CDR1 is SGDLS and CDR2 is YYNGEE in the germline V gene. The CDR3 length is 14 residues. CDR3 sequence reads: CASSATGLAVEQYF. The DNA for the CDR3 is TGTGCCAGCAGCGCCACGGGACTAGCGGTCGAGCAGTACTTC.

This clonotype was observed many times. CDR3 coding DNA: TGCGGGGGGGCCGAGCGTCCCTACAATGAGCAGTTCTTC. It specifies CGGAERPYNEQFF. The gene calls are TRBV20-1 and TRBJ2-1; TRBD2 might be the D (7 bases). CDR3 length equals 13 residues. The germline V gene has CDR1 DFQATT and CDR2 SNEGSKA (reference sequence).

In its sample, this clonotype was seen many times. The chain couples TRBV6-1 to TRBJ1-1; D is unresolved. This CDR3 comprises 15 residues. Germline CDR1 reads MNHNS; CDR2 reads SASEGT. V dropped 6 bases and J dropped 0 bases, with 14 bases sitting between them. The CDR3 sequence is CASRREEGMNTEAFF. CDR3 nucleotide sequence: TGTGCCAGCAGACGCGAAGAGGGCATGAACACTGAAGCTTTCTTT.

Worth noting for this clonotype: One base away lies a much larger clone, so this may be a sequencing read error. The CDR3 nucleotides are TGTGCCAGCAGCTTAGAGATGGGGGGGCGCGGACGCTATGGCTACACCTTC. Amino acids: CASSLEMGGRGRYGYTF. J is TRBJ1-2 and V is TRBV2, with a weak D call TRBD1 (6 bases). The CDR3 extends over 17 amino acids. Trimming removed 6 bases at V and 4 bases at J, with 24 bases between. Germline CDR1 reads SNHLY; CDR2 reads FYNNEI.

This clonotype has just a few counts. The chain carries TRBV7-8 and TRBJ1-6; D unclear. Germline CDR1 is SGHVS and CDR2 is FQNEAQ. There are 16 residues in the CDR3. Trimming cost V 1 base and J 7 bases, with 14 bases left between them. The CDR3 nucleotides are TGTGCCAGCAGCTTAGGAGGAGTGGGATTGAATTCACCCCTCCACTTT. Its protein is CASSLGGVGLNSPLHF.

This clonotype was seen a handful of times. The chain carries TRBV5-1 and TRBJ2-3, with D perhaps matching TRBD1 or TRBD2 (6 bases each). The V and J ends lost 3 bases and 2 bases respectively, with 16 bases between them. The CDR3 covers 16 residues. Germline CDR1 SGHRS, CDR2 YFSETQ. The CDR3 sequence is CASSWLGGHNTDTQYF. The CDR3 nucleotides read TGCGCCAGCAGCTGGCTGGGGGGACATAACACAGATACGCAGTATTTT.

CDR3 amino acids: CASSERPYGYTF. For the CDR3, the DNA is TGTGCCAGCAGTGAACGCCCCTATGGCTACACCTTC. The chain has TRBV2 and TRBJ1-2; D not certain. Germline CDR1 and CDR2: SNHLY and FYNNEI. V was shortened by 2 bases and J by 4 bases, with 5 bases between the two germline ends. The CDR3 totals 12 residues.